The 14 T cell receptor beta chains given below trace back to one sample, sequenced in a study of neurological immune-mediated disorders (dated 2019 in TCRdb). Receptor libraries were prepared by 5' RACE. The sequencer listed for this sample is Illumina HiSeq 2500. Using fastp at Q25 and MiXCR, TCRdb reprocessed the public reads and kept productive beta chains. Rows are unified per CDR3 protein, each entry keeping the most common DNA and genes. This sample gives about 29,000 distinct CDR3 sequences in total; 3.3% of them show up just once. Jointly, the top ten make up around 7.3% of the sample. The source material was PBMCs. All receptors come from a woman in her twenties or thirties with multiple sclerosis.

Ten or more counts support this clonotype. The rearrangement uses TRBV4-1 and TRBJ2-7; a weak D match, TRBD1 (6 bases). This CDR3 contains 21 residues. V dropped 0 bases and J dropped 0 bases, with 27 bases sitting between them. The germline V gene has CDR1 MGHRA and CDR2 YSYEKL. The CDR3 DNA is TGCGCCAGCAGCCAAGAGAAGGTCATGGGTGCAGGGGTCGGTAGCTCCTACGAGCAGTACTTC. Amino acid sequence: CASSQEKVMGAGVGSSYEQYF.

This clonotype appeared many times. V and J are TRBV7-2 and TRBJ2-7; 7 positions match TRBD2. The CDR3 sequence is 15 residues long. V lost 4 bases, J lost 2 bases, and 8 bases stayed unmatched. Germline values: CDR1 SGHTA, CDR2 FQGNSA. CDR3 bases: TGTGCCAGCAGCTCCCCGGGGGGTTCCCCCTACGAGCAGTACTTC. Its protein product is CASSSPGGSPYEQYF.

This clonotype was found many times. The chain recombines TRBV5-5 with TRBJ2-5, with D perhaps being TRBD1 or TRBD2 (5 bases each). V lost 1 base, J lost 5 bases, and 12 bases lay in between. Per germline, CDR1 SGHKS and CDR2 YYEKEE (reference sequence). The CDR3 totals 14 residues. As DNA, the CDR3 is TGTGCCAGCAGCTTGTACGGGACGGGTGAGACCCAGTACTTC. Protein sequence: CASSLYGTGETQYF.

This clonotype was detected many times. An end of the junction differs from the germline gene, which may be a read error. The chain couples TRBV5-1 to TRBJ1-6; D remains ambiguous. CDR3 size: 16 residues. Germline V gene lookup returns CDR1 SGHRS and CDR2 YFSETQ. CDR3 nucleotide sequence: TGCGCCAGCAGCTTGAGTGGCCAGATCAACAATTCACCCCTCAACTTT. Protein product: CASSLSGQINNSPLNF.

This clonotype was counted many times. The chain joins TRBV7-9 to TRBJ1-1; D gene ambiguous. Germline V lookup: CDR1 SEHNR, CDR2 FQNEAQ (reference sequence). There are 14 residues in the CDR3. V was trimmed by 5 bases and J by 0 bases, leaving 10 bases between them. This CDR3 reads CASSSRNLNTEAFF. In DNA, the CDR3 is TGTGCCAGCAGCAGCCGGAACCTGAACACTGAAGCTTTCTTT.

This clonotype was observed a handful of times. This may come from a read error, since a much larger clone is one base off. This chain uses TRBV6-5 with TRBJ1-2; D is undetermined. Trimming removed 11 bases from V and 2 bases from J, with 12 bases in between. Germline-derived CDR1 and CDR2 are MNHEY and SVGAGI. The length of the CDR3 is 12 residues. CDR3 nucleotides: TGTGCCTGTGGAAAGGTCAACTATGGCTACACCTTC. Encoded protein: CACGKVNYGYTF.

Many counts were recorded for this clonotype. The rearrangement links TRBV12-3 or TRBV12-4 to TRBJ2-7; tentatively, D is TRBD1 (5 bases). The CDR3 is made up of 16 amino acids. Deletions cut 1 base from V and 0 bases from J, with 13 bases between. CDR3 in DNA: TGTGCCAGCAGTTTAGGGCAGGGCCCCCTCTCCTACGAGCAGTACTTC. This codes for CASSLGQGPLSYEQYF.

By share, this clonotype counts as medium-sized (0.01 to 0.1%). This sequence joins TRBV28 and TRBJ2-1; 10 nucleotides agree with TRBD1. The CDR3 is 19 amino acids. CDR1 is MDHEN, CDR2 SYDVKM, per germline. Germline trimming cut 6 bases from V and 6 bases from J; bases unmatched to any gene: 20. CDR3 sequence (DNA): TGTGCCAGCAGAACACCGGGACAGGGGTTTAGAGGGGGTACCAATGAGCAGTTCTTC. Amino acids: CASRTPGQGFRGGTNEQFF.

This clonotype has a count of ten or more. A much more abundant neighbour one base away suggests this may be a read error. The chain links TRBV20-1 to TRBJ1-2; TRBD1 matches at 7 bases. Germline V gene sequence: CDR1 DFQATT, CDR2 SNEGSKA (reference sequence). CDR3 length: 11 amino acids. Trimming at V came to 1 base and at J to 14 bases, leaving 7 bases not matched to a gene. The DNA for the CDR3 is TGCAGTGCTAGAGCACAGGGGAACAAAACCTTC. It translates to CSARAQGNKTF.

This clonotype has at least ten counts. Relative to the germline gene, one junction end is altered; a read error may explain this. This chain joins TRBV20-1 and TRBJ1-3; possibly TRBD1 for D (5 bases). CDR1 and CDR2 (germline): DFQATT, SNEGSKA (reference sequence). The length of the CDR3 is 13 residues. CDR3 sequence (DNA): TGCAGTGCTAGGGGGGGGACTGGAAAAACCATATATTTT. It specifies CSARGGTGKTIYF.

This clonotype was found many times. The chain recombines TRBV20-1 with TRBJ2-7; weak D call: TRBD2 (5 bases). In germline, CDR1 is DFQATT, CDR2 SNEGSKA (reference sequence). This CDR3 is 13 amino acids long. The ends were cut back, 6 bases at V and 5 bases at J, with 17 bases in the middle. CDR3 nucleotides: TGCAGTGCCCCCCCGGGGTTTTCGGACGAGCAGTACTTC. This translates into CSAPPGFSDEQYF.

In this sample, this clonotype turned up many times. J is TRBJ2-3 and V is TRBV5-1; D gene unclear. The CDR3 sequence is 14 residues long. Trimming left V 1 base short and J 2 bases short, with 8 bases between. The germline V gene encodes CDR1 SGHRS and CDR2 YFSETQ. DNA of the CDR3: TGCGCCAGCAGCTTGCGGCAGAACACAGATACGCAGTATTTT. Amino acids: CASSLRQNTDTQYF.

In its sample, this clonotype was seen many times. At one boundary the junction diverges from the germline segment, which might be a read error. The rearrangement links TRBV28 to TRBJ1-1; D is perhaps TRBD1 (5 bases). The CDR3 runs to 12 residues. Germline V gene lookup returns CDR1 MDHEN and CDR2 SYDVKM. The CDR3 DNA reads as TGTGCCAGCAGTTTATCCCCGGGACTAGCCCATTTT. Amino acid sequence: CASSLSPGLAHF.

In its sample, this clonotype was seen many times. V gene TRBV7-2 combines with J gene TRBJ2-3; D gene ambiguous. The CDR3 is 15 residues long. Germline V CDR1 and CDR2: SGHTA, FQGNSA. Trimming removed 1 base at V and 7 bases at J, with 15 bases between. For the CDR3, the DNA is TGTGCCAGCAGCTTAGGTGTCGGACCCGCGAATACGCAGTATTTT. Translation gives CASSLGVGPANTQYF. Using reference TRBV7-2 and TRBJ2-3 for the parts outside the CDR3, the full variable domain is GAGVSQSPSNKVTEKGKDVELRCDPISGHTALYWYRQSLGQGLEFLIYFQGNSAPDKSGLPSDRFSAERTGGSVSTLTIQRTQQEDSAVYLCASSLGVGPANTQYFGPGTRLTVL.